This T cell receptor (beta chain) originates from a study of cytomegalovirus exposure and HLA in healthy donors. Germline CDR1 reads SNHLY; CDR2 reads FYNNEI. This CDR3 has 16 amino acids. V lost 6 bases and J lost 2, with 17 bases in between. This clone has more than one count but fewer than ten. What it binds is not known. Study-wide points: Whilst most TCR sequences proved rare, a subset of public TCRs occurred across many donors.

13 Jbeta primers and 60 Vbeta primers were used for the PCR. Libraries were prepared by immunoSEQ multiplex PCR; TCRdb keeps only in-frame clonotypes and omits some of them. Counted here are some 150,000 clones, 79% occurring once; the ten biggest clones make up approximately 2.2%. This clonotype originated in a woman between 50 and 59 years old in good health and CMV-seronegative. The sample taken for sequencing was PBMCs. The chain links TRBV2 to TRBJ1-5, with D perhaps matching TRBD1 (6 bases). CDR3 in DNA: TGTGCCAGCAGGGATAACAGGGTTCGTCGCAATCAGCCCCAGCATTTT. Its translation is CASRDNRVRRNQPQHF.